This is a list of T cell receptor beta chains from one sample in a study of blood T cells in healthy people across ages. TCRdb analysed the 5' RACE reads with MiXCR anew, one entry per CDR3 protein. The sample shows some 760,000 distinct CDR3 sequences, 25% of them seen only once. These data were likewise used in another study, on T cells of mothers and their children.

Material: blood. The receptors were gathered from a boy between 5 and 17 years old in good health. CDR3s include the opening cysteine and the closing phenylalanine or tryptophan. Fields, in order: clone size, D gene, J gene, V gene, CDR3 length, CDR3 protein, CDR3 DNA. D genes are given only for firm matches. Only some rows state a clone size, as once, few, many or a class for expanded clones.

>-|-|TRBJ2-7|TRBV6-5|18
CASSFESPSADSSYEQYF
TGTGCCAGCAGTTTCGAATCACCATCAGCGGATAGCTCCTACGAGCAGTACTTC
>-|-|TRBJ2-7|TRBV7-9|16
CASSLVWSGGAYEQYF
TGTGCCAGCAGCTTAGTTTGGTCAGGGGGGGCCTACGAGCAGTACTTC
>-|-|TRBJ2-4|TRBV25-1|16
CASSESRGVRKNIQYF
TGTGCCAGCAGTGAATCTAGGGGGGTGAGGAAAAACATTCAGTACTTC
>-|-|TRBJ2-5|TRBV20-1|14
CSAPAPTAQETQYF
TGCAGTGCTCCCGCTCCAACGGCCCAAGAGACCCAGTACTTC
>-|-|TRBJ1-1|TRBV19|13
CASSDVPGTEAFF
TGTGCCAGTAGTGACGTACCGGGAACGGAAGCTTTCTTT
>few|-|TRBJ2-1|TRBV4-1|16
CASSHLVAVAYNEQFF
TGCGCCAGCAGCCATCTGGTAGCGGTTGCCTACAATGAGCAGTTCTTC
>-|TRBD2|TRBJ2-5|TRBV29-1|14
CSVALGLAGIEQYF
TGCAGCGTCGCTCTCGGGCTAGCGGGGATTGAGCAGTACTTC
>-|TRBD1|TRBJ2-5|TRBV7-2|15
CASSLIRTGQETQYF
TGTGCCAGCAGCTTAATCAGGACAGGACAAGAGACCCAGTACTTC
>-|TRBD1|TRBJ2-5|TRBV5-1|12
CASSLDRDRLLF
TGCGCCAGCAGCTTGGACCGGGACAGGCTACTCTTC
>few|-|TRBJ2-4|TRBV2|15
CASSENLGAKNIQYF
TGTGCCAGCAGTGAAAATTTGGGGGCCAAAAACATTCAGTACTTC